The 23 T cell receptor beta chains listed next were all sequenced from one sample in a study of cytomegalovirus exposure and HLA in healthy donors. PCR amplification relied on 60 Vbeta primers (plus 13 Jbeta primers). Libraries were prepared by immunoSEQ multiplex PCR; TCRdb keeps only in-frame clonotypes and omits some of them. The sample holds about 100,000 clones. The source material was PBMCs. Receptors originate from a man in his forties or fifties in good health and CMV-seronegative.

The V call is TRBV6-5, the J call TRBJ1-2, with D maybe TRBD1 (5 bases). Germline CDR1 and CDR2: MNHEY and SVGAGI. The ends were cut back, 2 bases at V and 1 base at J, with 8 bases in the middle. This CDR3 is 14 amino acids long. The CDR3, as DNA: TGTGCCAGCAGTTACGGGACTCGTAACTATGGCTACACCTTC. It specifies CASSYGTRNYGYTF.

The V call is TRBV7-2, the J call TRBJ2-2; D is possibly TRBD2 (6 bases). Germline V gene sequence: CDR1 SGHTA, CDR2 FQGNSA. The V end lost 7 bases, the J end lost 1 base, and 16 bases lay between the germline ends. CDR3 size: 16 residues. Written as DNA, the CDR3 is TGTGCCAGCACCAGAGGAGGGGCTGGGAACACCGGGGAGCTGTTTTTT. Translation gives CASTRGGAGNTGELFF. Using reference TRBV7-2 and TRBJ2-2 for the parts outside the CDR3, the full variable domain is GAGVSQSPSNKVTEKGKDVELRCDPISGHTALYWYRQSLGQGLEFLIYFQGNSAPDKSGLPSDRFSAERTGGSVSTLTIQRTQQEDSAVYLCASTRGGAGNTGELFFGEGSRLTVL.

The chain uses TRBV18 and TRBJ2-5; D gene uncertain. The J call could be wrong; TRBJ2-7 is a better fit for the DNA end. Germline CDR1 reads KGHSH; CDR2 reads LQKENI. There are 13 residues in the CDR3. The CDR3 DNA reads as TGTGCCAGCTCATACGGGTCCGGGTACGAGCAGTACTTC. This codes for CASSYGSGYEQYF.

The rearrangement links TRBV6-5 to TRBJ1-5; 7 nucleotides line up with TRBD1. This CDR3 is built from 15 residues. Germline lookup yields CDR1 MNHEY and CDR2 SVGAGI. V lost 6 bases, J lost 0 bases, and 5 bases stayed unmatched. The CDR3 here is CASSRQGSSNQPQHF. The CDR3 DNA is TGTGCCAGCAGCAGACAGGGTAGTAGCAATCAGCCCCAGCATTTT.

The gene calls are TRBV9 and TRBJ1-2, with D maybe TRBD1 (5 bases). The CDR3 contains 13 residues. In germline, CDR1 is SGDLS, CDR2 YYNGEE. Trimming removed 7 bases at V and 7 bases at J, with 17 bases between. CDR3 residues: CASGPSGYSGYTF. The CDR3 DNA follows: TGTGCCAGCGGGCCCTCAGGGTATAGTGGCTACACCTTC.

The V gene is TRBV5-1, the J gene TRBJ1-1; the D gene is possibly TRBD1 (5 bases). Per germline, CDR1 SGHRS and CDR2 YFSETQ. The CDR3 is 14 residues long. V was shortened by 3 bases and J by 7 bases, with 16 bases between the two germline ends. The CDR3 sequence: CASSSGPGGVEAFF. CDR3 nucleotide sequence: TGCGCCAGCAGCTCCGGACCCGGAGGGGTTGAAGCTTTCTTT.

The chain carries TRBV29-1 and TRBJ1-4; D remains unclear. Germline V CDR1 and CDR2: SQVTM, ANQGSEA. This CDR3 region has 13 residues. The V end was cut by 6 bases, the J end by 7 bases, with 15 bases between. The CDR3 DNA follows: TGCAGCGTACGAGGCGGAGAGGGTGAAAAACTGTTTTTT. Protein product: CSVRGGEGEKLFF.

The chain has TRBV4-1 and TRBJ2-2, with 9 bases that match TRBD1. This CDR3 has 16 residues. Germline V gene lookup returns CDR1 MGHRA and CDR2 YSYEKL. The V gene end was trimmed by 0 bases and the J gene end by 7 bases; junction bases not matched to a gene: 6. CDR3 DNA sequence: TGCGCCAGCAGCCAAGACGCAGGACAGGGGATCGGGGAGCTGTTTTTT. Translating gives CASSQDAGQGIGELFF.

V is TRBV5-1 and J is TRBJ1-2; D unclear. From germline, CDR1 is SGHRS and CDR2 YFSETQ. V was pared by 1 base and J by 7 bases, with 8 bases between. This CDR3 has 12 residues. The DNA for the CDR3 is TGCGCCAGCAGCTTGCTTCTCGGTGGCTACACCTTC. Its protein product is CASSLLLGGYTF.

CDR3 protein: CASSSLGNTEAFF. CDR3 coding DNA: TGCGCCAGCAGCTCCCTCGGGAACACTGAAGCTTTCTTT. The chain joins TRBV5-1 to TRBJ1-1; no clear D gene. The ends were cut back, 3 bases at V and 1 base at J, with 7 bases in the middle. CDR3 length equals 13 residues. CDR1 SGHRS and CDR2 YFSETQ come from the germline V gene.

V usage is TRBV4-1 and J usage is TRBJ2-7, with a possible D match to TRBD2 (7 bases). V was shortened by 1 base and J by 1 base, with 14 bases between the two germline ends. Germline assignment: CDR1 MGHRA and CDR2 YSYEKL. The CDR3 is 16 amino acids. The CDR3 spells CASSQVGGGSSYEQYF. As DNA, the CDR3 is TGCGCCAGCAGCCAAGTGGGCGGGGGCTCGTCCTACGAGCAGTACTTC.

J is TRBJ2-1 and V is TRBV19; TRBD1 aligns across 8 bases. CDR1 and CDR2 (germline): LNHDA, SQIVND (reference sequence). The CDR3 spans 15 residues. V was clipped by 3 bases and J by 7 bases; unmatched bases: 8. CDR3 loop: CASSIGQGMGNEQFF. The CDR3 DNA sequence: TGTGCCAGTAGTATTGGACAGGGTATGGGGAATGAGCAGTTCTTC. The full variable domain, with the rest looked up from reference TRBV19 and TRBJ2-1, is DGGITQSPKYLFRKEGQNVTLSCEQNLNHDAMYWYRQDPGQGLRLIYYSQIVNDFQKGDIAEGYSVSREKKESFPLTVTSAQKNPTAFYLCASSIGQGMGNEQFFGPGTRLTVL.

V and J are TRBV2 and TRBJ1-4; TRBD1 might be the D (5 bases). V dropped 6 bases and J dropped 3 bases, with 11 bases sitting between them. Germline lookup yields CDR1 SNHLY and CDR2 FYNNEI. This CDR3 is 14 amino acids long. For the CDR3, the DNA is TGTGCCAGCAGGCAGGGTGGTGCTAATGAAAAACTGTTTTTT. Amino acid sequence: CASRQGGANEKLFF.

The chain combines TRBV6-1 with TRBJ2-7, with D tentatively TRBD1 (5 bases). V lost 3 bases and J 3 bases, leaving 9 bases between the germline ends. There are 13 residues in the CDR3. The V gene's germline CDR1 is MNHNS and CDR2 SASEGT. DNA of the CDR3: TGTGCCAGCAGTGAGACAGCTTTCTACGAGCAGTACTTC. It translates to CASSETAFYEQYF.

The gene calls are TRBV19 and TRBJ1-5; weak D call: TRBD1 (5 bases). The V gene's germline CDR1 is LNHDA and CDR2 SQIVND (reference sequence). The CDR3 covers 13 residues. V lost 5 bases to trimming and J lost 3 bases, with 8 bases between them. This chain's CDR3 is CASSRQHNQPQHF. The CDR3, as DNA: TGTGCCAGTAGTCGACAGCACAATCAGCCCCAGCATTTT.

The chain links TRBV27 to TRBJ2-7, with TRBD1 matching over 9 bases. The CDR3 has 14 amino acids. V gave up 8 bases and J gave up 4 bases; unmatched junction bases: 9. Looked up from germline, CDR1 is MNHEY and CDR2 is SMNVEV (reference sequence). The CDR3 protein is CASRPSGTGYEQYF. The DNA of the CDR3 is TGTGCCAGCCGCCCTTCCGGGACAGGGTACGAGCAGTACTTC.

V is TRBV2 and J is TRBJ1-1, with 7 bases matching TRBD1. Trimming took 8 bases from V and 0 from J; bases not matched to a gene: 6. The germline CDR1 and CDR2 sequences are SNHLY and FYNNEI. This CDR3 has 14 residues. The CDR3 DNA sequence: TGTGCCAGCGATGAGACAGGGTTGAACACTGAAGCTTTCTTT. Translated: CASDETGLNTEAFF.

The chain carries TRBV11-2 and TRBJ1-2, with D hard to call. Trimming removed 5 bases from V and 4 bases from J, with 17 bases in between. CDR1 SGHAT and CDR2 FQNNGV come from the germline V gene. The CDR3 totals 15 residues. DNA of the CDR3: TGTGCCAGCAGCCCCAGCGCGGTACCTGGCTATGGCTACACCTTC. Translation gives CASSPSAVPGYGYTF.

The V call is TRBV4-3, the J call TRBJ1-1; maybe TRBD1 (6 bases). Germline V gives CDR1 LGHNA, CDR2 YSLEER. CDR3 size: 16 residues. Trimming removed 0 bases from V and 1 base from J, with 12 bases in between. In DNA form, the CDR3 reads TGCGCCAGCAGCCAAGATGGGGACACCTCGAACACTGAAGCTTTCTTT. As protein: CASSQDGDTSNTEAFF.

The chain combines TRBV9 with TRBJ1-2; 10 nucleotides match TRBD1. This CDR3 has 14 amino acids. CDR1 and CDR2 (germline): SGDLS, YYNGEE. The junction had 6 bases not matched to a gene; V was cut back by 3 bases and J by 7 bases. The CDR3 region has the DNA TGTGCCAGCAGCGGACAGGGGGCGCAGGCTGGCTACACCTTC. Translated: CASSGQGAQAGYTF.

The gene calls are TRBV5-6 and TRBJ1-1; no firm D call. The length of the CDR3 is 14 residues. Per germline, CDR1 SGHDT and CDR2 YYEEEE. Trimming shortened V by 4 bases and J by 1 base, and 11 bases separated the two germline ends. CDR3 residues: CASSPEGRNTEAFF. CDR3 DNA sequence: TGTGCCAGCAGCCCGGAGGGCAGGAACACTGAAGCTTTCTTT.

The CDR3 nucleotides read TGTGCCAGTAGTATTTCGGTCGAGACAGGGGAGTTCTTC. This sequence encodes CASSISVETGEFF. This sequence joins TRBV19 and TRBJ2-1; 8 nucleotides align to TRBD1. In germline, CDR1 is LNHDA, CDR2 SQIVND (reference sequence). The CDR3 totals 13 residues. V lost 3 bases, J lost 14 bases, and 9 bases stayed unmatched.

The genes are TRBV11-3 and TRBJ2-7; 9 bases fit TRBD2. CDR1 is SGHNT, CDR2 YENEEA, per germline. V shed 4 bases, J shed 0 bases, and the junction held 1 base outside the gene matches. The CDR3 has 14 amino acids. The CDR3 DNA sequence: TGTGCCAGCAGCTCGACTAGCGGCTCCTACGAGCAGTACTTC. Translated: CASSSTSGSYEQYF.